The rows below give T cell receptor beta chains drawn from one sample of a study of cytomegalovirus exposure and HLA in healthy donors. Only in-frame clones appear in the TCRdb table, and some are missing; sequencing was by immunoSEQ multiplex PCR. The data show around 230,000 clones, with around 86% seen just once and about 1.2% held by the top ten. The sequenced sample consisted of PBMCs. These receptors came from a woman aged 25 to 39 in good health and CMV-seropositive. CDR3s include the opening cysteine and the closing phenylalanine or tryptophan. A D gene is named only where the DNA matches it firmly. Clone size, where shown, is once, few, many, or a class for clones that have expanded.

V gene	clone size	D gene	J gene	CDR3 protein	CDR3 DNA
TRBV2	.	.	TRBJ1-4	CASSLNQGRGEKLFF	TGTGCCAGCAGTCTCAACCAGGGGCGCGGTGAAAAACTGTTTTTT
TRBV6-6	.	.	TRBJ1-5	CASSIFGGANQPQHF	TGTGCCAGCAGTATTTTTGGAGGGGCCAATCAGCCCCAGCATTTT
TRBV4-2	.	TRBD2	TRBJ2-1	CASSQVIGLAGGEQFF	TGTGCCAGCAGCCAAGTGATTGGACTAGCGGGAGGTGAGCAGTTCTTC
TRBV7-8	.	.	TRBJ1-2	CASSLLVEEGGNGYTF	TGTGCCAGCAGCCTACTCGTTGAAGAGGGCGGTAATGGCTACACCTTC
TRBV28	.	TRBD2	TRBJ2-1	CASSFSGLAGYNEQFF	TGTGCCAGCAGTTTCTCGGGACTAGCGGGCTACAATGAGCAGTTCTTC
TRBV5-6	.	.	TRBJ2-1	CASSFYHTYNEQFF	TGTGCCAGCAGCTTCTACCATACCTACAATGAGCAGTTCTTC
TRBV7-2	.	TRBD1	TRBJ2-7	CASSTRQGGWSEQYF	TGTGCCAGCAGCACACGACAGGGGGGTTGGAGCGAGCAGTACTTC
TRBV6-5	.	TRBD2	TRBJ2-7	CASSYQPGLGPYEQYF	TGTGCCAGCAGCTACCAACCGGGACTAGGGCCCTACGAGCAGTACTTC
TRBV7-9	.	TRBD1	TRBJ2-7	CASSLLTRDRDYEQYF	TGTGCCAGCAGCTTACTTACCCGGGACAGAGACTACGAGCAGTACTTC
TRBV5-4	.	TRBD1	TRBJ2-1	CASSSSGVRDSNEQFF	TGTGCCAGCAGCTCCTCTGGCGTACGGGACAGCAATGAGCAGTTCTTC
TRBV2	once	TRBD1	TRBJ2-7	CASSVRDREGRQYF	TGTGCCAGCAGTGTCCGGGACAGGGAGGGTCGGCAGTACTTC
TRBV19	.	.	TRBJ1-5	CASSIHLEGFRNQPQHF	TGTGCCAGTAGTATCCATCTGGAGGGGTTTAGGAATCAGCCCCAGCATTTT
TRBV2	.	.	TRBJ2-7	CASSEGWGQSYEQYF	TGTGCCAGCAGTGAGGGATGGGGACAATCCTACGAGCAGTACTTC
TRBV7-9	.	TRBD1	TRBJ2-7	CASSLSRDSEQYF	TGTGCCAGCAGCCTAAGCCGGGACAGCGAGCAGTACTTC
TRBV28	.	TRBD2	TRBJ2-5	CASSFIAGGEETQYF	TGTGCCAGCAGCTTTATAGCGGGAGGTGAAGAGACCCAGTACTTC
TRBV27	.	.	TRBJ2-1	CASSSGSDSYNEQFF	TGTGCCAGCAGTTCCGGGTCGGACTCCTACAATGAGCAGTTCTTC
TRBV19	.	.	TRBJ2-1	CASTQGSSYNEQFF	TGTGCCAGTACTCAGGGGAGCTCCTACAATGAGCAGTTCTTC
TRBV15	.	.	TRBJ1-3	CATNDNRDKSSGNTIYF	TGTGCCACCAACGACAACCGGGACAAGAGCTCTGGAAACACCATATATTTT
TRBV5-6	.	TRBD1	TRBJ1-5	CASSLGDRDGSAQHF	TGTGCCAGCAGCTTGGGTGACAGGGATGGATCAGCCCAGCATTTT
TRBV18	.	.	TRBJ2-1	CASSPRSESSYNEQFF	TGTGCCAGCTCACCTAGGAGCGAAAGCTCCTACAATGAGCAGTTCTTC
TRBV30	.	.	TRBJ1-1	CAWSGRRIRNTEAFF	TGTGCCTGGAGTGGCCGGAGAATCCGGAACACTGAAGCTTTCTTT
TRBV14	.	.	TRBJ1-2	CASSLSSLRLLGGYTF	TGTGCCAGCAGTCTGTCCTCTTTAAGACTACTAGGAGGCTACACCTTC
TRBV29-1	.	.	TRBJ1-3	CSVVYFGGVLSGNTIYF	TGCAGCGTTGTATACTTTGGGGGGGTGCTCTCTGGAAACACCATATATTTT
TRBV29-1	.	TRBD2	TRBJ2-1	CSGSGTSGTLGHNEQFF	TGCAGCGGATCCGGGACTAGCGGGACCTTAGGGCACAATGAGCAGTTCTTC
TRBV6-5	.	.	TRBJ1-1	CASSYLQRNTEAFF	TGTGCCAGCAGTTATCTACAGAGGAACACTGAAGCTTTCTTT
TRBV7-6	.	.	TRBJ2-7	CASSADYEQYF	TGTGCCAGCAGCGCAGACTACGAGCAGTACTTC
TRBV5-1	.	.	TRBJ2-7	CASSSTGSGALGEQYF	TGCGCCAGCAGCTCTACGGGGTCAGGGGCTCTGGGCGAGCAGTACTTC
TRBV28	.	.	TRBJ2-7	CASSLYSGRSYEQYF	TGTGCCAGCAGTTTATATTCTGGGAGGAGTTACGAGCAGTACTTC
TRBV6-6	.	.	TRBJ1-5	CASSPDIPQPQHF	TGTGCCAGCAGTCCCGACATTCCCCAGCCCCAGCATTTT
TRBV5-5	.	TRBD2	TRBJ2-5	CASSLVGGLLAGEETQYF	TGTGCCAGCAGCTTGGTAGGGGGGCTTCTAGCGGGAGAAGAGACCCAGTACTTC
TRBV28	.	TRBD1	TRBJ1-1	CASTAGGVSRTEAFF	TGTGCCAGCACCGCAGGGGGCGTTTCTCGGACTGAAGCTTTCTTT
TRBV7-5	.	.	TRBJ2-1	CARSLGGTEQFF	TGTGCCAGAAGCTTAGGCGGGACGGAGCAGTTCTTC
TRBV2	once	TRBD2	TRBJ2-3	CASSIQGGSGRALTDTQYF	TGTGCCAGCAGTATACAGGGGGGAAGCGGGAGGGCCCTCACAGATACGCAGTATTTT
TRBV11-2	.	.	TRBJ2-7	CASSLVGPYEQYF	TGTGCCAGCAGCTTAGTGGGGCCCTACGAGCAGTACTTC
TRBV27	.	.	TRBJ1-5	CASSPLPSNQPQHF	TGTGCCAGCAGTCCCCTTCCCTCGAATCAGCCCCAGCATTTT
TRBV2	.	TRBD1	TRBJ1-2	CASSEEGAHGYTF	TGTGCCAGCAGTGAGGAGGGGGCGCACGGCTACACCTTC